The next 8 T cell receptor beta chains were all read from a single sample in a study of OX40 agonist ivuxolimab in advanced cancers. TCRdb's copy holds only in-frame clones and misses some; the assay was immunoSEQ multiplex PCR. The top ten hold under 3.5% of the sample, which has about 41,000 clones, roughly 80% seen once. Sequences were derived from CD4+ or CD8+ T cells sorted from blood, sampled in a trial of the OX40 agonist ivuxolimab. These receptors all stem from an adult with an advanced solid tumor such as melanoma, head and neck, liver or kidney cancer.

The chain combines TRBV6-5 with TRBJ2-7; D remains ambiguous. V was cut by 4 bases and J by 3 bases, with 10 bases left in between. The CDR3 runs to 13 residues. Germline V gene lookup returns CDR1 MNHEY and CDR2 SVGAGI. The CDR3 sequence: CASSSDGRYEQYF. The DNA for the CDR3 is TGTGCCAGCAGTTCCGACGGACGCTACGAGCAGTACTTC.

This rearrangement joins TRBV11-3 to TRBJ2-2, with TRBD2 identical over 7 bases. This CDR3 region has 17 residues. Germline loops: CDR1 SGHNT, CDR2 YENEEA. V dropped 1 base and J dropped 0; count of bases not matched to a gene: 5. CDR3 in DNA: TGTGCCAGCAGCTTAGGCCTAGCGGTCACGAACACCGGGGAGCTGTTTTTT. Its protein is CASSLGLAVTNTGELFF.

The chain uses TRBV28 and TRBJ1-3; no firm D call. Deletions cut 2 bases from V and 3 bases from J, with 17 bases between. The CDR3 has 17 residues. CDR1 is MDHEN, CDR2 SYDVKM, per germline. CDR3 coding DNA: TGTGCCAGCAGTTTAATCCGGGCCTGGGGAAATGGAAACACCATATATTTT. Its protein product is CASSLIRAWGNGNTIYF.

The rearrangement links TRBV7-9 to TRBJ1-2; D is perhaps TRBD1 (5 bases). The CDR3 sequence is 14 residues long. V was trimmed by 5 bases and J by 2 bases, leaving 12 bases between them. Germline V gene data show CDR1 as SEHNR and CDR2 as FQNEAQ (reference sequence). CDR3 loop: CASSLETANYGYTF. In DNA, the CDR3 is TGTGCCAGCAGCCTAGAGACAGCCAACTATGGCTACACCTTC.

This clone was counted a single time. The chain is built from TRBV7-2 and TRBJ2-7; TRBD1 matches at 9 bases. Germline assignment: CDR1 SGHTA and CDR2 FQGNSA. The CDR3 consists of 15 residues. Trimming took 5 bases from V and 3 from J; bases not matched to a gene: 8. The CDR3 sequence is CASSRTGGTGYEQYF. The CDR3 DNA reads TGTGCCAGCAGCCGTACAGGGGGCACCGGCTACGAGCAGTACTTC.

V and J are TRBV19 and TRBJ2-1; D assignment may be TRBD1 or TRBD2 (7 bases each). CDR3 length: 16 residues. Germline assignment: CDR1 LNHDA and CDR2 SQIVND (reference sequence). V lost 7 bases and J 9 bases, leaving 25 bases between the germline ends. The DNA of the CDR3 is TGTGCCAGTAACCAGGGGGGCGGGAGATCTAAAGTTGAGCAGTTCTTC. Amino acid sequence: CASNQGGGRSKVEQFF. The whole variable domain, remainder taken from reference TRBV19 and TRBJ2-1, is DGGITQSPKYLFRKEGQNVTLSCEQNLNHDAMYWYRQDPGQGLRLIYYSQIVNDFQKGDIAEGYSVSREKKESFPLTVTSAQKNPTAFYLCASNQGGGRSKVEQFFGPGTRLTVL.

This chain uses TRBV27 with TRBJ1-5; TRBD1 matches 10 bases. This CDR3 is 15 amino acids long. The ends lost 9 bases at V and 3 bases at J; junction bases unmatched: 8. Germline-derived CDR1 and CDR2 are MNHEY and SMNVEV (reference sequence). CDR3 nucleotide sequence: TGTGCCAGTCCTCCGGGACAGGGGTACAATCAGCCCCAGCATTTT. Translating gives CASPPGQGYNQPQHF.

This chain connects TRBV19 to TRBJ2-5; 10 positions agree with TRBD2. Germline CDR1 and CDR2: LNHDA and SQIVND (reference sequence). The CDR3 length is 15 residues. V lost 5 bases to trimming and J lost 4 bases; unmatched junction nucleotides: 7. CDR3 DNA: TGTGCCAGTAGTCGAGCTAGCGGGAGCCCAGAGACCCAGTACTTC. It yields the protein CASSRASGSPETQYF.